This T cell receptor (beta chain) was retrieved from a study of blood T cell repertoires in COVID-19. Per the original data handling: Counts of nucleated cells, estimated from reference gene primer amplification, were obtained. Generated by immunoSEQ multiplex PCR, the TCRdb table keeps only in-frame clones and is missing some. V and J calls plus clone size are reproduced from that table; the DNA served to infer D and trimming. The table shows about 49,000 clones, with roughly nine tenths occurring only once. The V gene end was trimmed by 6 bases and the J gene end by 5 bases; junction bases not matched to a gene: 8. The V gene's germline CDR1 is WSHSY and CDR2 SAAADI. The CDR3 is 15 residues long.

The source of this sequence is a human donor in a cohort sampled during active COVID-19. This sequence joins TRBV10-2 and TRBJ2-1; 9 bases align to TRBD1. Sequenced sample: peripheral blood. DNA for the CDR3: TGCGCCAGCAGGCAAGGGACAGGGTCTAACAATGAGCAGTTCTTC. Its translation is CASRQGTGSNNEQFF.